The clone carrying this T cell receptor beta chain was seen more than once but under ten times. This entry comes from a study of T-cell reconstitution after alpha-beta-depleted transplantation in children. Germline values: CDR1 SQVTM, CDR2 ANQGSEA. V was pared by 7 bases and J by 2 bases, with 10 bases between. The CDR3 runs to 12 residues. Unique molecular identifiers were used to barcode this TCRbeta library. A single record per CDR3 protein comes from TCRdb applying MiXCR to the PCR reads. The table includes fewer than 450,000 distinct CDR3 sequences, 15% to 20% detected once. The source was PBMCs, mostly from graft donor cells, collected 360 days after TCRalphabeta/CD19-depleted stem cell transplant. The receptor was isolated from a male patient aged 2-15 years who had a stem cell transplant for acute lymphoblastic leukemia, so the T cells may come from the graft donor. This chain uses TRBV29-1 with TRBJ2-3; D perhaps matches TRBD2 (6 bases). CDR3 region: CSAASDTDTQYF. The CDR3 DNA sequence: TGCAGCGCAGCTAGCGACACAGATACGCAGTATTTT.